This T cell receptor beta chain is drawn from a study of molecular identifiers for immune sequencing clone quantification. Broader study findings: Jurkat TCR RNA from one cell was spiked into approximately 930,000 naive cells, and it was reportedly detectable there.

A single record per CDR3 protein comes from TCRdb applying MiXCR to the PCR reads. The repertoire has 400,000 to 600,000 distinct CDR3 sequences, about 25% of them found once; the top ten carry approximately 0.8%. Libraries for naive CD8 T cells, which were made from about 19,000 to 1,100,000 sorted cells, drew on 10%, 30% or 50% of the RNA. This clonotype occurred a few times. Its cognate antigen is unknown. The CDR3 consists of 13 residues. Germline CDR1 is LNHDA and CDR2 is SQIVND (reference sequence). The germline V and J ends were trimmed by 1 base and 0 bases, with 1 base remaining between them.

The rearrangement links TRBV19 to TRBJ1-5; D ambiguous. Sequenced sample: naive CD8+ T cells from blood, with Jurkat cell RNA spiked in. The subset: FACS-sorted CD8+CD4-CCR7+CD45RA+ naive T cells. The source of this sequence is a human donor in good health. Some libraries in this study had Jurkat cell RNA spiked in. CDR3 sequence reads: CASSIASNQPQHF. CDR3 DNA: TGTGCCAGTAGTATAGCTAGCAATCAGCCCCAGCATTTT.